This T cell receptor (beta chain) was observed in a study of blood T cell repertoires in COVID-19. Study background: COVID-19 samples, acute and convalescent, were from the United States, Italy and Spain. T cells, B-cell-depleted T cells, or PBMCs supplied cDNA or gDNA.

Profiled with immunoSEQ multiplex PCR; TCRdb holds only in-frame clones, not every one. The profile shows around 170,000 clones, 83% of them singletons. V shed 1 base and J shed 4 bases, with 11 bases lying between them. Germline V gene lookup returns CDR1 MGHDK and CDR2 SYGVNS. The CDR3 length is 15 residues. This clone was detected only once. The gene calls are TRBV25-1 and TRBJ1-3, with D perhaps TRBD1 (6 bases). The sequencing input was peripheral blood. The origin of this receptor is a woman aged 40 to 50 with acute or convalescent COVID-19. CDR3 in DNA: TGTGCCAGCAGTGAATGGTCAGGGGCCGGAAACACCATATATTTT. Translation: CASSEWSGAGNTIYF. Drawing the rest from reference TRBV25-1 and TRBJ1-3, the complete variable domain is EADIYQTPRYLVIGTGKKITLECSQTMGHDKMYWYQQDPGMELHLIHYSYGVNSTEKGDLSSESTVSRIRTEHFPLTLESARPSHTSQYLCASSEWSGAGNTIYFGEGSWLTVV.